The 13 T cell receptor beta chains reported below all come from one sample, sequenced in a study of cytomegalovirus exposure and HLA in healthy donors. With 60 Vbeta and 13 Jbeta primers, the PCR was carried out. TCRdb keeps only in-frame clones here, not all; method: immunoSEQ multiplex PCR. The sample lists around 190,000 clones, more than 65% occurring once. Sequences were obtained from PBMCs. Receptors originate from a woman in her 50s in good health and CMV-seronegative.

The chain combines TRBV29-1 with TRBJ2-7; weak D call: TRBD2 (6 bases). The CDR3 length is 11 residues. Germline V gene data show CDR1 as SQVTM and CDR2 as ANQGSEA. Deletions cut 4 bases from V and 7 bases from J, with 11 bases between. The CDR3, as DNA: TGCAGCGTTGGTTTTCGGGGGGAGCAGTACTTC. It is translated as CSVGFRGEQYF.

The chain links TRBV7-3 to TRBJ2-1; 15 nucleotides match TRBD2. The CDR3 loop spans 14 amino acids. Trimming removed 4 bases from V and 10 bases from J; junction bases left unmatched: 2. The V gene's germline CDR1 is SGHTA and CDR2 FQGTGA. CDR3 nucleotide sequence: TGTGCCAGCAGCTGGGGGACTAGCGGGGGGGAGCAGTTCTTC. Translating gives CASSWGTSGGEQFF.

Of note for this clone: At one boundary the junction diverges from the germline segment, which might be a read error. The chain joins TRBV11-2 to TRBJ2-6, with D perhaps matching TRBD2 (7 bases). CDR1 and CDR2 (germline): SGHAT, FQNNGV. The CDR3 runs 16 residues. The CDR3 coding sequence is TGTGCCAGCAGCTTAGATGGGGGGGCTGGGGCCAACGGCCTGACTTTC. This sequence encodes CASSLDGGAGANGLTF.

The V and J genes are TRBV10-2 and TRBJ1-2; a possible D gene is TRBD1 (5 bases). CDR1 is WSHSY, CDR2 SAAADI, per germline. This CDR3 has 14 residues. Trimming left V 6 bases short and J 8 bases short, with 19 bases between. The CDR3, as DNA: TGCGCCAGCAGCGGGTCCTTGGGGCTTCTAGGCTACACCTTC. It specifies CASSGSLGLLGYTF.

The CDR3 coding sequence is TGTGCCAGCATCACGGACATACTCGGAAACACCATATATTTT. It is translated as CASITDILGNTIYF. The chain recombines TRBV6-1 with TRBJ1-3; perhaps TRBD1 as D (5 bases). Germline V gene sequence: CDR1 MNHNS, CDR2 SASEGT. This CDR3 comprises 14 residues. V lost 7 bases, J lost 4 bases, and 14 bases lay in between.

The chain couples TRBV18 to TRBJ1-1; TRBD1 agrees at 7 bases. Germline CDR1 reads KGHSH; CDR2 reads LQKENI. The CDR3 consists of 21 residues. V trimming: 0 bases; J trimming: 0 bases; junction bases outside the gene matches: 19. The DNA of the CDR3 is TGTGCCAGCTCACCACCGCCTCGTTCTTATGTTACAGGGGCTTTGAACACTGAAGCTTTCTTT. Amino acid sequence: CASSPPPRSYVTGALNTEAFF.

Written as DNA, the CDR3 is TGTGCCAGCAGCCCGAGGACTAGCGGGGTGAGCTCCTACGAGCAGTACTTC. It specifies CASSPRTSGVSSYEQYF. The chain joins TRBV7-9 to TRBJ2-7; 12 positions agree with TRBD2. V was clipped by 5 bases and J by 0 bases; unmatched bases: 8. The CDR3 loop spans 17 amino acids. Germline values: CDR1 SEHNR, CDR2 FQNEAQ (reference sequence).

V gene TRBV5-6 combines with J gene TRBJ2-7; maybe TRBD2 (6 bases). Germline V gene data show CDR1 as SGHDT and CDR2 as YYEEEE. Trimming took off 1 base at V and 3 bases at J, with 20 bases between the two ends. The CDR3 length is 17 residues. The DNA for the CDR3 is TGTGCCAGCAGCTTGTCACGAGGTTTTAGGGAGGACTACGAGCAGTACTTC. This gives the protein CASSLSRGFREDYEQYF.

The J gene is TRBJ2-3, the V gene TRBV5-1, with D uncertain. This CDR3 has 15 amino acids. V was pared by 4 bases and J by 2 bases, with 14 bases between. CDR1 is SGHRS, CDR2 YFSETQ, per germline. In nucleotides, the CDR3 is TGCGCCAGCAGCCCCCTCGGGTCCTCCACAGATACGCAGTATTTT. Its translation: CASSPLGSSTDTQYF. The variable domain in full, with the rest retrieved from reference TRBV5-1 and TRBJ2-3, is KAGVTQTPRYLIKTRGQQVTLSCSPISGHRSVSWYQQTPGQGLQFLFEYFSETQRNKGNFPGRFSGRQFSNSRSEMNVSTLELGDSALYLCASSPLGSSTDTQYFGPGTRLTVL.

The chain recombines TRBV2 with TRBJ2-3; D possibly corresponds to TRBD1 (5 bases). Trimming cost V 6 bases and J 2 bases, with 15 bases left between them. Germline CDR1 SNHLY, CDR2 FYNNEI. This CDR3 is 15 amino acids long. DNA for the CDR3: TGTGCCAGCAGAGGGGCCATCTTTTACACAGATACGCAGTATTTT. It encodes CASRGAIFYTDTQYF.

The rearrangement uses TRBV2 and TRBJ2-3; D call uncertain. The CDR3 has 13 amino acids. Trimming removed 7 bases from V and 1 base from J, with 9 bases in between. Germline V gene data show CDR1 as SNHLY and CDR2 as FYNNEI. CDR3: CASNRGRTDTQYF. In DNA form, the CDR3 reads TGTGCCAGCAATCGTGGGCGCACAGATACGCAGTATTTT.

This chain uses TRBV15 with TRBJ1-4; D may be TRBD1 (5 bases). Germline assignment: CDR1 LNHNV and CDR2 YYDKDF (reference sequence). The CDR3 consists of 16 residues. V dropped 0 bases and J dropped 8 bases, with 16 bases sitting between them. The CDR3 loop reads CATSRDFSGRSEKLFF. In nucleotides, the CDR3 is TGTGCCACCAGCAGAGATTTCTCAGGGAGGTCGGAAAAACTGTTTTTT.

The rearrangement uses TRBV6-1 and TRBJ2-5; TRBD2 matches at 7 bases. Looked up from germline, CDR1 is MNHNS and CDR2 is SASEGT. CDR3 length equals 15 residues. V lost 7 bases, J lost 0 bases, and 8 bases stayed unmatched. The CDR3 loop is CASTPERGYQETQYF. CDR3 sequence (DNA): TGTGCCAGCACTCCGGAGCGGGGATACCAAGAGACCCAGTACTTC.